This passage covers 2 T cell receptor beta chains from one sample sequenced in a study of CD8+ T cells in alopecia areata. cDNA reverse transcribed from extracted RNA served as the sequencing template. This table comes from immunoSEQ multiplex PCR, and its TCRdb copy is limited to in-frame clones, with some not included. The sample has around 140,000 clones, roughly 48% seen once. Sequenced input: CD4+ T cells sorted from blood. These receptors were taken from a human donor with alopecia areata.

The rearrangement links TRBV19 to TRBJ1-5, with D maybe TRBD1 (6 bases). V dropped 8 bases and J dropped 1 base, with 18 bases sitting between them. The CDR3 contains 16 residues. Germline V CDR1 and CDR2: LNHDA, SQIVND (reference sequence). The CDR3 reads CASSIGGQKSNQPQHF. DNA for the CDR3: TGTGCCAGTTCCATCGGGGGGCAAAAAAGCAATCAGCCCCAGCATTTT.

This chain connects TRBV4-2 to TRBJ2-1; 7 positions agree with TRBD1. CDR3 length: 15 amino acids. Germline values: CDR1 LGHNA, CDR2 YNFKEQ. Germline trimming cut 1 base from V and 6 bases from J; bases unmatched to any gene: 6. In DNA, the CDR3 is TGTGCCAGCAGCCAAGCAGGCCCAGGGGGCAATGAGCAGTTCTTC. This codes for CASSQAGPGGNEQFF.